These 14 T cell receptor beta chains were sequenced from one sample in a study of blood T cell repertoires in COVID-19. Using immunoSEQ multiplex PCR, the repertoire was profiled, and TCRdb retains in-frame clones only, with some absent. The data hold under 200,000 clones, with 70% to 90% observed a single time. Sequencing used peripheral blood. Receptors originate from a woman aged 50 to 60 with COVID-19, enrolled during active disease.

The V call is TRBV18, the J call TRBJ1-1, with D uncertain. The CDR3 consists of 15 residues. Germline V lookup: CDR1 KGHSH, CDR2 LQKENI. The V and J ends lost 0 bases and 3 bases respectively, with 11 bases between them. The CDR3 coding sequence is TGTGCCAGCTCACCACCTTCTCAGTCCGACACTGAAGCTTTCTTT. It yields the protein CASSPPSQSDTEAFF.

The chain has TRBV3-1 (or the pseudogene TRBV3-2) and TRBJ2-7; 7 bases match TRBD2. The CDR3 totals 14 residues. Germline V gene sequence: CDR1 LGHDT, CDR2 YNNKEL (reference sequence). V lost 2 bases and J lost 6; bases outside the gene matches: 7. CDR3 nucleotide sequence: TGTGCCAGCAGCCAATTAGAGGGAGGGTCCGAGCAGTACTTC. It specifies CASSQLEGGSEQYF.

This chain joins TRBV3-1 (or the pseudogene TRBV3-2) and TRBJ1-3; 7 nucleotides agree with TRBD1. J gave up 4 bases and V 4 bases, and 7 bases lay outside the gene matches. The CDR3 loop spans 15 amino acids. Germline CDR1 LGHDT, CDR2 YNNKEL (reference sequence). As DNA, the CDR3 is TGTGCCAGCAGCCTCCCGACAGGGACCGGAAACACCATATATTTT. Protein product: CASSLPTGTGNTIYF.

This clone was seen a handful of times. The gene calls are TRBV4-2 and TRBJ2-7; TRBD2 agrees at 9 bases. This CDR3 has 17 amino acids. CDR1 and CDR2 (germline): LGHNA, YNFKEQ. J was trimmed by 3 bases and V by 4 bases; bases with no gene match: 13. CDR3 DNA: TGTGCCAGCAGCCTTTTAACCGGGACTAGCATATTCTACGAGCAGTACTTC. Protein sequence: CASSLLTGTSIFYEQYF.

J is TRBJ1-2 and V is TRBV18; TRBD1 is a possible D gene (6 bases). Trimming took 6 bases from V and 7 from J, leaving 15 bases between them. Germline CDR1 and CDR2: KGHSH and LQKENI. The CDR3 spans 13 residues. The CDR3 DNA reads TGTGCCAGCTCCCCCGCAGGGGTATCTGGCTACACCTTC. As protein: CASSPAGVSGYTF.

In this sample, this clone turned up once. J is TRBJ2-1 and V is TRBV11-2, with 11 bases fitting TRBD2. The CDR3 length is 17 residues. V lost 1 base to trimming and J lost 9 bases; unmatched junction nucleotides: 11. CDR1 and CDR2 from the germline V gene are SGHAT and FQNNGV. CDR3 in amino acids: CASSLVGGTSGLIEQFF. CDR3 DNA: TGTGCCAGCAGCTTAGTTGGCGGGACTAGCGGACTTATTGAGCAGTTCTTC.

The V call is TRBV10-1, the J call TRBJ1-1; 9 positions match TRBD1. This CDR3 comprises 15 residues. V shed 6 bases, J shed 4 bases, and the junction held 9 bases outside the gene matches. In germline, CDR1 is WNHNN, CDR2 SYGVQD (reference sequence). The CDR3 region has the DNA TGCGCCAGCAGCCCCGAGTTGACAGGGGGCACTGAAGCTTTCTTT. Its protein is CASSPELTGGTEAFF.

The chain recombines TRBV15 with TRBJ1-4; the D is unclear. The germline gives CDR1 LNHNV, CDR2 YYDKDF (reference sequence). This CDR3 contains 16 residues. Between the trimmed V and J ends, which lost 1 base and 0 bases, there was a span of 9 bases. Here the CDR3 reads CATSRGKGATNEKLFF. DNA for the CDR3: TGTGCCACCAGCAGAGGAAAAGGAGCAACTAATGAAAAACTGTTTTTT. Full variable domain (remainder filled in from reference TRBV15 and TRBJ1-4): DAMVIQNPRYQVTQFGKPVTLSCSQTLNHNVMYWYQQKSSQAPKLLFHYYDKDFNNEADTPDNFQSRRPNTSFCFLDIRSPGLGDTAMYLCATSRGKGATNEKLFFGSGTQLSVL.

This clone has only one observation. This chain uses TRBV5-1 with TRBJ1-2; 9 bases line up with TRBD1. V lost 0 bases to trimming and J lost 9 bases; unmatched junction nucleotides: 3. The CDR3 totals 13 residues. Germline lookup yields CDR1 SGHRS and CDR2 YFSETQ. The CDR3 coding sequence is TGCGCCAGCAGCTTGGGGGACAGGGATCGCTACACCTTC. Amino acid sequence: CASSLGDRDRYTF. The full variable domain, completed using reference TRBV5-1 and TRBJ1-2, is KAGVTQTPRYLIKTRGQQVTLSCSPISGHRSVSWYQQTPGQGLQFLFEYFSETQRNKGNFPGRFSGRQFSNSRSEMNVSTLELGDSALYLCASSLGDRDRYTFGSGTRLTVV.

CDR3 protein: CASSLLVTDTQYF. In nucleotides, the CDR3 is TGTGCCAGCAGCTTACTAGTGACGGATACGCAGTATTTT. V and J are TRBV7-9 and TRBJ2-3; D remains unclear. CDR1 SEHNR and CDR2 FQNEAQ come from the germline V gene (reference sequence). This CDR3 spans 13 amino acids. Trimming cost V 2 bases and J 6 bases, with 9 bases left between them.

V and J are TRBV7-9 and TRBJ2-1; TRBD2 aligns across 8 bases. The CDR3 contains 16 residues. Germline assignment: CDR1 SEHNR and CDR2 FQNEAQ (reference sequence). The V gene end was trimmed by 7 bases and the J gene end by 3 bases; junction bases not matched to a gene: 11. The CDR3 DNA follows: TGTGCCAGCACCCTGGCCAGCGGGGGCCTCTACAATGAGCAGTTCTTC. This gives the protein CASTLASGGLYNEQFF.

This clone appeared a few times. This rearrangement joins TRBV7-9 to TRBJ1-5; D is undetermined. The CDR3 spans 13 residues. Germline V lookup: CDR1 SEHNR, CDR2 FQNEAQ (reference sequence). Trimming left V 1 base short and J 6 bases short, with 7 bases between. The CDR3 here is CASSLDGSQPQHF. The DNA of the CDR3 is TGTGCCAGCAGCTTAGATGGGAGTCAGCCCCAGCATTTT.

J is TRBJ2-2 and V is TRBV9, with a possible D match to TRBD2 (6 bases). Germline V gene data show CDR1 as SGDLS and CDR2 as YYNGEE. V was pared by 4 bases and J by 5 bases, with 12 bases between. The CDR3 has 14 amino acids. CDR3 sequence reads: CASSRGAPTGELFF. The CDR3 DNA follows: TGTGCCAGCAGCCGCGGGGCTCCGACCGGGGAGCTGTTTTTT.

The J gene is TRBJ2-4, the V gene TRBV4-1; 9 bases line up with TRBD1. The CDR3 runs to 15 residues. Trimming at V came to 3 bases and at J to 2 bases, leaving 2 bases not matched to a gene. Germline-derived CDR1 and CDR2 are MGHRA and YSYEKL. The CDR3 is CASSQGQGTKNIQYF. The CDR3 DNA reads TGCGCCAGCAGCCAGGGACAGGGAACCAAAAACATTCAGTACTTC.